A single sample gave rise to the 9 T cell receptor beta chains below, sequenced in a study of cytomegalovirus exposure and HLA in healthy donors. The primer mix had 60 Vbeta and 13 Jbeta primers. The method was immunoSEQ multiplex PCR; TCRdb's version includes in-frame clones alone and lacks a portion of them. The table has around 200,000 clones, nearly 80% seen once; the top ten hold 1.5% to 2%. The sequenced sample consisted of PBMCs. Receptors originate from a man in his late teens or twenties in good health and CMV-seronegative.

The chain employs TRBV12-5 and TRBJ2-7; 10 nucleotides agree with TRBD1. The V gene end was trimmed by 7 bases and the J gene end by 4 bases; junction bases not matched to a gene: 7. Germline V gene data show CDR1 as LGHNT and CDR2 as FRNRAP. This CDR3 has 14 amino acids. CDR3 sequence reads: CASDEDRGRYEQYF. The CDR3 coding sequence is TGTGCTAGTGATGAGGACAGGGGGAGATACGAGCAGTACTTC.

V usage is TRBV2 and J usage is TRBJ1-2, with 10 positions matching TRBD1. V trimming: 1 base; J trimming: 8 bases; junction bases outside the gene matches: 7. Germline loops: CDR1 SNHLY, CDR2 FYNNEI. The CDR3 covers 15 residues. The CDR3 DNA reads as TGTGCCAGCAGTGAAGTGGGACAGGGGCCGGAAGGCTACACCTTC. As protein: CASSEVGQGPEGYTF.

The chain couples TRBV19 to TRBJ1-4, with D hard to call. V was shortened by 3 bases and J by 7 bases, with 6 bases between the two germline ends. This CDR3 spans 12 amino acids. The germline V gene encodes CDR1 LNHDA and CDR2 SQIVND (reference sequence). The CDR3 nucleotides are TGTGCCAGTAGTATCACTGGTGAAAAACTGTTTTTT. It translates to CASSITGEKLFF.

This clone showed up just once. This rearrangement joins TRBV5-6 to TRBJ2-1; D unresolved. V dropped 0 bases and J dropped 0 bases, with 7 bases sitting between them. This CDR3 contains 15 residues. Germline V gene data show CDR1 as SGHDT and CDR2 as YYEEEE. The CDR3 DNA reads as TGTGCCAGCAGCTTGGACCCTAACTCCTACAATGAGCAGTTCTTC. It specifies CASSLDPNSYNEQFF.

The chain has TRBV6-1 and TRBJ2-2, with 9 bases aligning to TRBD1. Germline CDR1 is MNHNS and CDR2 is SASEGT. The CDR3 totals 15 residues. The V and J ends lost 5 bases and 0 bases, in that order; junction bases with no gene match: 1. In DNA, the CDR3 is TGTGCCAGCAGTAGACAGGGGGCGAACACCGGGGAGCTGTTTTTT. It yields the protein CASSRQGANTGELFF.

The rearrangement uses TRBV7-2 and TRBJ1-1, with 8 bases that match TRBD1. The junction had 0 bases not matched to a gene; V was cut back by 2 bases and J by 1 base. The CDR3 covers 14 residues. Per the germline V gene, CDR1 is SGHTA and CDR2 is FQGNSA. The CDR3 region is CASSLQGANTEAFF. CDR3 coding DNA: TGTGCCAGCAGCTTACAGGGGGCGAACACTGAAGCTTTCTTT. Full variable domain (outside the CDR3, taken from reference TRBV7-2 and TRBJ1-1): GAGVSQSPSNKVTEKGKDVELRCDPISGHTALYWYRQSLGQGLEFLIYFQGNSAPDKSGLPSDRFSAERTGGSVSTLTIQRTQQEDSAVYLCASSLQGANTEAFFGQGTRLTVV.

The V and J genes are TRBV30 and TRBJ2-3; 15 bases map to TRBD2. This CDR3 contains 13 residues. V was pared by 8 bases and J by 8 bases, with 5 bases of the junction left unmatched. In germline, CDR1 is GTSNPN, CDR2 SVGIG (reference sequence). CDR3 in amino acids: CAHGLAGGGTQYF. In DNA form, the CDR3 reads TGTGCCCACGGACTAGCGGGAGGGGGTACGCAGTATTTT.

This clone was counted between two and nine times. The chain has TRBV5-1 and TRBJ2-2, with 9 bases aligning to TRBD2. The CDR3 contains 16 residues. Trimming removed 2 bases from V and 4 bases from J; junction bases left unmatched: 6. Germline CDR1 is SGHRS and CDR2 is YFSETQ. In DNA, the CDR3 is TGCGCCAGCAGCTTATTAGCGGGAGTTAGCACCGGGGAGCTGTTTTTT. It encodes CASSLLAGVSTGELFF.

The chain is built from TRBV9 and TRBJ2-1, with D possibly being TRBD2 (6 bases). The CDR3 loop spans 13 amino acids. CDR1 and CDR2 from the germline V gene are SGDLS and YYNGEE. V lost 1 base and J lost 7, with 9 bases in between. CDR3 bases: TGTGCCAGCAGCGTATCTAGCGCAAATGAGCAGTTCTTC. This translates into CASSVSSANEQFF.